These 28 T cell receptor beta chains were all obtained from the same sample, sequenced in a study of T-cell memory formation after mild COVID-19 (dated by TCRdb to about 2021). Library method: 5' RACE. TCRdb shows the sequencer as Illumina NovaSeq 6000. TCRdb cleaned the public reads at Q25 with fastp, built clones with MiXCR and kept in-frame beta chains. Merged by CDR3 protein, the rows form single entries marked with the most common genes and DNA. Counted in this sample were some 160,000 distinct CDR3 sequences; over 10% of them appeared once. About 3.6% of the sample is held by the ten biggest clonotypes. Sequencing was carried out using PBMCs or a T cell subset sorted from them (not recorded which). The receptor source for this set is a man younger than 30 who had mild COVID-19 (a few samples of this study predate the infection). The sample titles of this study are shuffled in the database, so cell type and time point are left out; the donor was told from shared clones.

The rearrangement joins TRBV6-6 to TRBJ1-1; no firm D call. V shed 2 bases and J shed 1 base, with 5 bases lying between them. The germline V gene has CDR1 MNHNY and CDR2 SVGAGI (reference sequence). This CDR3 comprises 13 residues. CDR3 protein: CASSYAPNTEAFF. DNA for the CDR3: TGTGCCAGCAGTTACGCTCCGAACACTGAAGCTTTCTTT.

CDR3 residues: CASSTLGFGYTF. The DNA of the CDR3 is TGTGCCAGCAGCACTCTTGGGTTCGGCTACACCTTC. This chain links TRBV7-8 with TRBJ1-2; the D is unclear. CDR3 length: 12 amino acids. Trimming removed 5 bases from V and 8 bases from J, with 12 bases in between. Germline V gives CDR1 SGHVS, CDR2 FQNEAQ.

This clonotype was picked up a small number of times. This sequence joins TRBV15 and TRBJ1-2; no firm D call. V lost 0 bases and J lost 6, with 17 bases in between. The CDR3 contains 16 residues. CDR1 is LNHNV and CDR2 is YYDKDF in the germline V gene (reference sequence). The DNA for the CDR3 is TGTGCCACCAGCAGAGATCCCCGGAGCGACGTGCATGGCTACACCTTC. Protein: CATSRDPRSDVHGYTF.

The chain has TRBV7-2 and TRBJ1-2, with D hard to call. CDR1 is SGHTA and CDR2 is FQGNSA in the germline V gene. V was trimmed by 5 bases and J by 4 bases, leaving 8 bases between them. The CDR3 covers 12 residues. CDR3 in amino acids: CASSTRLYGYTF. The CDR3 nucleotides read TGTGCCAGCAGCACCCGCCTCTATGGCTACACCTTC.

This clonotype came up many times. The chain uses TRBV3-1 and TRBJ2-3, with a tentative D call TRBD2 (6 bases). CDR3 size: 12 residues. V gave up 5 bases and J gave up 10 bases, with 13 bases separating them. Germline V gene data show CDR1 as LGHDT and CDR2 as YNNKEL (reference sequence). CDR3 nucleotide sequence: TGTGCCAGCAGCAGTGTCGGGGGTGCGCAGTATTTT. Residues: CASSSVGGAQYF.

V and J are TRBV4-1 and TRBJ2-4; the match to TRBD1 covers 8 bases. Germline loops: CDR1 MGHRA, CDR2 YSYEKL. V lost 1 base to trimming and J lost 5 bases; unmatched junction nucleotides: 4. CDR3 length equals 15 residues. The CDR3 nucleotides are TGCGCCAGCAGCCAAGCGCAGGGGGCTCAAAACATTCAGTACTTC. Its translation is CASSQAQGAQNIQYF.

The chain employs TRBV5-1 and TRBJ1-5; D not certain. The CDR3 extends over 15 amino acids. V dropped 1 base and J dropped 7 bases, with 15 bases sitting between them. Germline CDR1 reads SGHRS; CDR2 reads YFSETQ. The CDR3 region is CASSLYDPTVQPQHF. DNA for the CDR3: TGCGCCAGCAGCTTGTACGATCCGACGGTACAGCCCCAGCATTTT.

The V and J genes are TRBV12-3 or TRBV12-4 and TRBJ2-7, with unresolved D. This CDR3 has 13 residues. Trimming left V 5 bases short and J 8 bases short, with 16 bases between. The CDR3 region is CASSRSRSEKQYV. CDR3 nucleotide sequence: TGTGCCAGCAGTCGGTCCCGAAGTGAAAAGCAGTACGTC.

This clonotype was recorded a few times. The V gene is TRBV6-5, the J gene TRBJ1-4, with a tentative D call TRBD1 (5 bases). The CDR3 runs 13 residues. Per germline, CDR1 MNHEY and CDR2 SVGAGI. V shed 5 bases and J shed 8 bases, with 12 bases lying between them. As DNA, the CDR3 is TGTGCCAGCAGTAGGGGTGATGAGGAAAAACTGTTTTTT. Amino acids: CASSRGDEEKLFF.

The table lists this clonotype with a few counts. The chain's CDR3 is CSGGDTGELFF. In DNA, the CDR3 is TGCAGCGGGGGGGACACCGGGGAGCTGTTTTTT. J is TRBJ2-2 and V is TRBV29-1, with D tentatively TRBD2 (6 bases). Germline V CDR1 and CDR2: SQVTM, ANQGSEA. This CDR3 spans 11 amino acids. The germline V and J ends were trimmed by 7 bases and 3 bases, with 6 bases remaining between them.

This clonotype came up many times. The V call is TRBV7-2, the J call TRBJ2-3; 14 bases are a match to TRBD2. In germline, CDR1 is SGHTA, CDR2 FQGNSA. The CDR3 is 17 residues long. J lost 5 bases, V lost 5 bases, and 9 bases had no gene match. The CDR3 DNA sequence: TGTGCCAGCAGCCCAGCGAGACTAGCGGGGGGGCGAGATACGCAGTATTTT. Residues: CASSPARLAGGRDTQYF.

This clonotype was observed many times. The gene calls are TRBV28 and TRBJ2-2; perhaps D is TRBD1 or TRBD2 (5 bases each). The germline V gene has CDR1 MDHEN and CDR2 SYDVKM. The ends were cut back, 5 bases at V and 0 bases at J, with 22 bases in the middle. The CDR3 has 19 amino acids. The CDR3 coding sequence is TGTGCCAGCAGTCTGAAACTGCTCAGACGGGGCTCGAACACCGGGGAGCTGTTTTTT. This translates into CASSLKLLRRGSNTGELFF.

In its sample, this clonotype was seen a few times. The rearrangement links TRBV20-1 to TRBJ2-7; 8 positions match TRBD1. Trimming took 6 bases from V and 1 from J; bases not matched to a gene: 2. This CDR3 has 12 residues. Germline CDR1 is DFQATT and CDR2 is SNEGSKA (reference sequence). The CDR3 loop is CSARQGSYEQYF. In DNA, the CDR3 is TGCAGTGCGCGACAGGGGTCCTACGAGCAGTACTTC.

This clonotype was counted between two and nine times. This sequence joins TRBV5-1 and TRBJ1-1; 7 bases agree with TRBD1. CDR3 size: 15 residues. Germline loops: CDR1 SGHRS, CDR2 YFSETQ. The ends lost 5 bases at V and 4 bases at J; junction bases unmatched: 11. The CDR3 sequence: CASRDDRDWGTEAFF. CDR3 coding DNA: TGCGCCAGCAGAGACGACAGGGATTGGGGCACTGAAGCTTTCTTT.

The sample holds a few counts of this clonotype. This chain links TRBV28 with TRBJ1-6; possibly TRBD1 for D (5 bases). V lost 7 bases to trimming and J lost 10 bases, with 23 bases between them. The CDR3 length is 16 residues. Germline V CDR1 and CDR2: MDHEN, SYDVKM. The CDR3: CASNPPGKGSRSPLHF. The CDR3 nucleotides read TGTGCCAGCAACCCTCCCGGTAAGGGGTCGCGCTCACCCCTCCACTTT.

The chain carries TRBV7-2 and TRBJ1-2; tentative D call: TRBD1 (5 bases). The length of the CDR3 is 14 residues. Trimming cost V 8 bases and J 3 bases, with 16 bases left between them. Germline loops: CDR1 SGHTA, CDR2 FQGNSA. The CDR3 DNA follows: TGTGCCAGCCGCCCAGGGACGGCCCACTATGGCTACACCTTC. It codes for CASRPGTAHYGYTF.

This clonotype came up a few times. The chain recombines TRBV5-1 with TRBJ2-3; 7 bases map to TRBD1. The CDR3 totals 14 residues. V shed 7 bases, J shed 1 base, and the junction held 6 bases outside the gene matches. The germline CDR1 and CDR2 sequences are SGHRS and YFSETQ. CDR3 residues: CASGSGTGTDTQYF. CDR3 DNA sequence: TGCGCCAGCGGCTCCGGGACAGGCACAGATACGCAGTATTTT.

A remark on this clonotype: The germline gene is not matched at one end of the junction; a read error may be the cause. This chain connects TRBV4-3 to TRBJ1-5, with 9 bases fitting TRBD1. The CDR3 runs to 15 residues. Germline CDR1 reads LGHNA; CDR2 reads YSLEER. The chain's CDR3 is CDSSQGTGPNQPQHF. In DNA, the CDR3 is TGCGACAGCAGCCAAGGGACAGGGCCCAATCAGCCCCAGCATTTT.

This clonotype was seen repeatedly, ten times or more. This chain joins TRBV5-1 and TRBJ1-4; D unclear. This CDR3 has 13 amino acids. The germline V and J ends were trimmed by 0 bases and 8 bases, with 8 bases remaining between them. The V gene's germline CDR1 is SGHRS and CDR2 YFSETQ. The CDR3 here is CASSLEEKEKLFF. As DNA, the CDR3 is TGCGCCAGCAGCTTGGAGGAGAAGGAAAAACTGTTTTTT.

The rearrangement joins TRBV6-2 or TRBV6-3 to TRBJ2-7; D perhaps matches TRBD1 (6 bases). The CDR3 sequence is 14 residues long. V was shortened by 5 bases and J by 3 bases, with 14 bases between the two germline ends. Germline CDR1 MNHEY, CDR2 SVGEGT. The CDR3 protein is CASSDQGKGYEQYV. For the CDR3, the DNA is TGTGCCAGCAGTGACCAGGGGAAGGGCTACGAGCAGTACGTC.

This sequence joins TRBV6-2 or TRBV6-3 and TRBJ2-1; D not certain. V was clipped by 6 bases and J by 14 bases, with 17 bases between them. This CDR3 has 12 residues. Germline lookup yields CDR1 MNHEY and CDR2 SVGEGT. CDR3 protein: CASSQTVGWEFF. The CDR3 nucleotides read TGTGCCAGCAGCCAAACGGTAGGGTGGGAGTTCTTC.

The chain uses TRBV12-3 or TRBV12-4 and TRBJ2-5; D remains unclear. V lost 5 bases and J 2 bases, leaving 6 bases between the germline ends. CDR3 length equals 12 residues. The CDR3 DNA sequence: TGTGCCAGCAGTCACTATCAAGAGACCCAGTACTTC. It specifies CASSHYQETQYF.

The chain combines TRBV5-8 with TRBJ1-2; 8 bases line up with TRBD1. This CDR3 contains 14 residues. The J segment lost 4 bases and the V segment lost 3 bases, leaving 5 bases of the junction unmatched. CDR1 is SGHTS and CDR2 is YDEGEE in the germline V gene. Here the CDR3 reads CASSWPGQVYGYTF. CDR3 nucleotides: TGTGCCAGCAGCTGGCCGGGACAGGTCTATGGCTACACCTTC.

This clonotype has only a few counts. V usage is TRBV7-9 and J usage is TRBJ1-4, with D possibly matching TRBD1 (5 bases). The CDR3 is 15 amino acids. The V gene lost 3 bases and the J gene lost 6 bases, with 14 bases spanning the gap. The germline V gene has CDR1 SEHNR and CDR2 FQNEAQ (reference sequence). The CDR3 DNA reads TGTGCCAGCAGCTTTGTAGAGACAGCATATGAAAAACTGTTTTTT. Residues: CASSFVETAYEKLFF.

This chain uses TRBV21-1 with TRBJ2-3; the table gives TRBD1 as D, unverified against the DNA. TRBV21-1 corresponds to a pseudogene. CDR3 length: 15 residues. The CDR3 loop reads CASSKRTMDTDTQYF. For the CDR3, the DNA is TGTGCCAGCAGCAAAAGGACAATGGACACAGATACGCAGTATTTT.

The V gene is TRBV24-1, the J gene TRBJ1-2, with a possible D match to TRBD1 (6 bases). Germline V gene sequence: CDR1 KGHDR, CDR2 SFDVKD. V lost 2 bases and J lost 8, with 23 bases in between. The CDR3 totals 17 residues. The CDR3 region has the DNA TGTGCCACCAGTGATTCCCTGACAGGCGGCTCCCTAGGGGGCTACACCTTC. Its translation: CATSDSLTGGSLGGYTF.

The chain joins TRBV12-3 or TRBV12-4 to TRBJ1-3, with D unresolved. V was pared by 6 bases and J by 4 bases, with 4 bases between. The CDR3 is 11 residues long. CDR3 DNA: TGTGCCAGCAGGCAGGGAAACACCATATATTTT. Residues: CASRQGNTIYF.

This clonotype was found many times. The chain carries TRBV9 and TRBJ2-1, with TRBD1 identical over 7 bases. Germline V gene lookup returns CDR1 SGDLS and CDR2 YYNGEE. J lost 2 bases, V lost 4 bases, and 9 bases had no gene match. This CDR3 is built from 16 residues. DNA for the CDR3: TGTGCCAGCAGCCGATCAAACAGGGGCACCTACAATGAGCAGTTCTTC. This codes for CASSRSNRGTYNEQFF.